This T cell receptor beta chain was profiled in a study of T cell responses to AZD1222 COVID-19 vaccine. Study observations and caveats: As reported, nearly half of all spike-specific TCRs target variant regions that are unmutated. Among the donors, most were white British and more were female, and clonal diversity was possibly underestimated. Mapped onto spike, vaccine-associated CD4 TCRs spanned it and were dominant at 160-218 and 743-854.

Sequencing was performed with immunoSEQ multiplex PCR; in TCRdb, only in-frame clones are kept and a portion is missing. The sample has around 150,000 clones, about nine tenths seen once; the top ten hold 3% to 3.5%. Timing groups of about 4 and about 12 weeks for second doses were pooled. As concerns this clone: The antigen remains undetermined.

The source material was peripheral blood, sampled 28 days after the second AZD1222 dose. This clonotype was obtained from an adult who received the AZD1222 COVID-19 vaccine.

The CDR3 bases are TGCGCCAGCAGTGAGGGAGTCGGAAATTCACCCCTCCACTTT. Protein: CASSEGVGNSPLHF. The V and J genes are TRBV10-2 and TRBJ1-6; D gene uncertain. CDR3 length: 14 amino acids. V was shortened by 2 bases and J by 7 bases, with 9 bases between the two germline ends. Germline lookup yields CDR1 WSHSY and CDR2 SAAADI.